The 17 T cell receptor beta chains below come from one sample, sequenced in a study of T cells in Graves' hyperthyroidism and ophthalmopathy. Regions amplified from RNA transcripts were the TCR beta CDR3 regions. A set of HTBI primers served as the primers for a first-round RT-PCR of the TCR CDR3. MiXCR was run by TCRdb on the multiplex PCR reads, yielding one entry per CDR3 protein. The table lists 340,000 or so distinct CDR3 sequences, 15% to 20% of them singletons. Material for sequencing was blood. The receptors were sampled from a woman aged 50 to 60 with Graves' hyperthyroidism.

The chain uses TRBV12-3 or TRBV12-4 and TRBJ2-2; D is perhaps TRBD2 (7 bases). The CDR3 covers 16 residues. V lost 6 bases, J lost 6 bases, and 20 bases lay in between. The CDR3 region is CASSPTGGQRSGELFF. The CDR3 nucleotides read TGTGCCAGCAGCCCAACGGGGGGCCAGCGATCCGGGGAGCTGTTTTTT.

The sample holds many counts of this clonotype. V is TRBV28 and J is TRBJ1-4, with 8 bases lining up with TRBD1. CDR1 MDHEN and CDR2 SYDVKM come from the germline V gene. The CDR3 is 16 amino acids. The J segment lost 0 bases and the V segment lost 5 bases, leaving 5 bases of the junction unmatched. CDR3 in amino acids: CASSPADRATNEKLFF. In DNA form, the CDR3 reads TGTGCCAGCAGTCCAGCGGACAGGGCAACTAATGAAAAACTGTTTTTT.

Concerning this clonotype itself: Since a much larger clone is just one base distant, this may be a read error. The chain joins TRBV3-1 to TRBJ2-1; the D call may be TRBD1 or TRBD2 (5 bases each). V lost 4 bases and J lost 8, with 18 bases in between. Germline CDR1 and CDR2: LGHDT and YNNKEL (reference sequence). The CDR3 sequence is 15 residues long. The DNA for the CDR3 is TGTGCCAGCAGCCGCCGTGGGGACCAAAACGATGAGCAGTTCTTC. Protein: CASSRRGDQNDEQFF.

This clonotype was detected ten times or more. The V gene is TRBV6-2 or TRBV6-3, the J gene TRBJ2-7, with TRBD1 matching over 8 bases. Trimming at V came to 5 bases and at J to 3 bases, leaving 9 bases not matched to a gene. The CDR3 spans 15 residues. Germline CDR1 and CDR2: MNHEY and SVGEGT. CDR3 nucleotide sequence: TGTGCCAGCAGTCCCCCGGGACAGGACCTCTACGAGCAGTACTTC. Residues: CASSPPGQDLYEQYF.

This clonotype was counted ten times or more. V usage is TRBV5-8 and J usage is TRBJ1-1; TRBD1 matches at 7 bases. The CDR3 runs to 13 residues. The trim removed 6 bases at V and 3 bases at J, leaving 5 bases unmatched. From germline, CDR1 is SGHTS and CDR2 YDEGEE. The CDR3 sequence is CASTFDRDTEAFF. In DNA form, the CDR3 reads TGTGCCAGCACCTTCGACAGGGACACTGAAGCTTTCTTT.

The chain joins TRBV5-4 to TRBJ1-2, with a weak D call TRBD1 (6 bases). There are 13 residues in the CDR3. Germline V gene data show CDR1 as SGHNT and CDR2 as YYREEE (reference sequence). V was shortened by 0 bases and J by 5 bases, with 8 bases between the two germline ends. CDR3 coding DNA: TGTGCCAGCAGCTTGGATGGACAGTATGGCTACACCTTC. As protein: CASSLDGQYGYTF.

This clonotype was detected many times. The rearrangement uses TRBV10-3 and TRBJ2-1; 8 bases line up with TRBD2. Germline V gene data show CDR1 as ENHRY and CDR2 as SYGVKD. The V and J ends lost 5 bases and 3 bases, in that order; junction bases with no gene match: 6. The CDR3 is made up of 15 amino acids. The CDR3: CAISFGGADYNEQFF. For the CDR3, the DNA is TGTGCCATCAGTTTCGGGGGGGCGGACTACAATGAGCAGTTCTTC.

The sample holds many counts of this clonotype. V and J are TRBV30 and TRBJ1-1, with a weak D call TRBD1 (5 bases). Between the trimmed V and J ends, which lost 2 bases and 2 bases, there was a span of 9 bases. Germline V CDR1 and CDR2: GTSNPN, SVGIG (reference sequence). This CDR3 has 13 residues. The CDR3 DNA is TGTGCCTGGAGTCAAGGGGCTAACACTGAAGCTTTCTTT. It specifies CAWSQGANTEAFF.

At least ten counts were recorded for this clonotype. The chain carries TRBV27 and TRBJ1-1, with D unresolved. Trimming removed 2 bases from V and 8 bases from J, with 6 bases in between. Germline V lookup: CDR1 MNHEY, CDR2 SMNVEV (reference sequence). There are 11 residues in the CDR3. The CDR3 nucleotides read TGTGCCAGCAGTTTAGGCAGAGAAGCTTTCTTT. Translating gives CASSLGREAFF.

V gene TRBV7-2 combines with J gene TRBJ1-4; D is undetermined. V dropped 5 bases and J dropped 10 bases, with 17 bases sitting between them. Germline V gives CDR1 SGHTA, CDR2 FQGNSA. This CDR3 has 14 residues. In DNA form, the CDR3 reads TGTGCCAGCAGCCAGGACGTCGAGGAGTCAAAACTGTTTTTT. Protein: CASSQDVEESKLFF.

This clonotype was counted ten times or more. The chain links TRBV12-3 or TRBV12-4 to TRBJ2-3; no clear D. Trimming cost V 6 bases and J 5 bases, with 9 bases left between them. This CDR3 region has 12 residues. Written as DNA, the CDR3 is TGTGCCAGCAGATTCAGAGGAGATACGCAGTATTTT. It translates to CASRFRGDTQYF.

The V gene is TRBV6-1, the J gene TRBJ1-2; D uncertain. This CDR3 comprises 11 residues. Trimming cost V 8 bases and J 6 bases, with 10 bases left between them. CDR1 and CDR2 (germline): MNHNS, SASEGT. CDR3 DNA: TGTGCCAGCGCTACGGCTGATGGCTACACCTTC. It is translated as CASATADGYTF.

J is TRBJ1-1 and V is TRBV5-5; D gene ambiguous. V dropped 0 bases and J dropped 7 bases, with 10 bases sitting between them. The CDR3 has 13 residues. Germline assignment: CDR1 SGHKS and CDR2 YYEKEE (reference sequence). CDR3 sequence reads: CASSLGLTGEAFF. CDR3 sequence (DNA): TGTGCCAGCAGCTTGGGACTTACCGGTGAAGCTTTCTTT. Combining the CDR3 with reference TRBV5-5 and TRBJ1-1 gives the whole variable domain DAGVTQSPTHLIKTRGQQVTLRCSPISGHKSVSWYQQVLGQGPQFIFQYYEKEERGRGNFPDRFSARQFPNYSSELNVNALLLGDSALYLCASSLGLTGEAFFGQGTRLTVV.

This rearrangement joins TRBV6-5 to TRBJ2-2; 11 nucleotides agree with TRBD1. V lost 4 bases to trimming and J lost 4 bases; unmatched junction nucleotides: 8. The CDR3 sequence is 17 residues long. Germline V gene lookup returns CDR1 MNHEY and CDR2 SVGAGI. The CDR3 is CASSLTSGTGGTGELFF. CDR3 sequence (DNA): TGTGCCAGCAGTTTAACTTCCGGGACAGGGGGCACCGGGGAGCTGTTTTTT.

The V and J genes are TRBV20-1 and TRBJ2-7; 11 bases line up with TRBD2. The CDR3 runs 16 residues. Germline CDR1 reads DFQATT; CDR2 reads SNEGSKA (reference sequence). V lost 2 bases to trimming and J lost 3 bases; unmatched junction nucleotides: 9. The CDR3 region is CSARPQLAGDFYEQYF. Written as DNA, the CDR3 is TGCAGTGCTAGACCCCAACTAGCGGGAGATTTCTACGAGCAGTACTTC.

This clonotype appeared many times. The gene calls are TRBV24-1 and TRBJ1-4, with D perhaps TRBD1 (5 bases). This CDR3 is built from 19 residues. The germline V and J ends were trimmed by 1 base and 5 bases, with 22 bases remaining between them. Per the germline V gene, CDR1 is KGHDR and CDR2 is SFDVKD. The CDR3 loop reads CATSDLPQTTAAGNEKLFF. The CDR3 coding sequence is TGTGCCACCAGTGATTTACCTCAGACGACAGCCGCGGGGAATGAAAAACTGTTTTTT.

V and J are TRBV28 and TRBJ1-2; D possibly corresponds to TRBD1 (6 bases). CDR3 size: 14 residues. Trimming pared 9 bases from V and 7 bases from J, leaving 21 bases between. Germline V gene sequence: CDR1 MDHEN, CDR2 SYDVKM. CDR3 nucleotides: TGTGCCAGTACAGGGCCTACTAGGACCTCTGGCTACACCTTC. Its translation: CASTGPTRTSGYTF.